The TCR beta chain under discussion was sequenced for a study of shared T cell receptors in the human thymus. Assay used: immunoSEQ multiplex PCR; TCRdb lists only in-frame clones, some missing. This table has about 660,000 clones, 80% to 90% appearing once. This CDR3 spans 16 amino acids. Germline V CDR1 and CDR2: LGHNA, YSLEER. With V trimmed by 2 bases and J by 4 bases, 6 bases remained unmatched. This same sample was also taken into another study, of human thymus T cells. That investigation notes: During corrective heart surgery, resections were taken, and the thymus tissue came from them. Thymic and blood repertoires showed apparently biased V and J gene usage. Related research examined unrelated individuals and reported that their thymic repertoires overlapped highly.

The origin of this receptor is a boy under three years old with a congenital heart defect. The chain employs TRBV4-3 and TRBJ2-2; 8 bases map to TRBD2. Input material: thymocytes. The CDR3 reads CASSQTGLGITGELFF. CDR3 bases: TGCGCCAGCAGCCAAACGGGACTAGGGATCACCGGGGAGCTGTTTTTT.